These T cell receptor beta chains were read from a single sample in a study of preoperative IRX-2 immunotherapy in early breast cancer. Generated by immunoSEQ multiplex PCR, the TCRdb table keeps only in-frame clones and is missing some. The data show tens of thousands of clones, roughly 87% seen once. This material consisted of lymph node tissue, taken from a patient treated with IRX-2 immunotherapy. Receptor source: a human donor with breast cancer. Each CDR3 is given with its conserved first and last residue. D genes are given only for firm matches. Size values are once, few and many counts, or a class for expanded clones, and some rows have none.

>TRBJ1-4|TRBV19|-|-
TGTGCCAGTAAGCCCGGGGGTGGTCGGACAGCAACTAATGAAAAACTGTTTTTT
CASKPGGGRTATNEKLFF
>TRBJ1-3|TRBV12-5|-|once
TGTGCTAGTGGTCCCGGGACCCGAAACACCATATATTTT
CASGPGTRNTIYF
>TRBJ1-5|TRBV18|TRBD1|-
TGTGCCAGCTCACGGGCCGAGGGGGCTCGTAATCAGCCCCAGCATTTT
CASSRAEGARNQPQHF
>TRBJ2-7|TRBV10-3|-|-
TGTGCCATCACCCGGGACAAGTCCTACGAGCAGTACTTC
CAITRDKSYEQYF
>TRBJ2-2|TRBV6-8|-|-
TGTGCCATCAGTGGGCAGGTCCGTACCCCTTTGAACACCGGGGAGCTGTTTTTT
CAISGQVRTPLNTGELFF
>TRBJ2-1|TRBV15|TRBD2|few
TGTGCCACCAGCGGACTTTATAGCGGGAAACCCAACAATGAGCAGTTCTTC
CATSGLYSGKPNNEQFF
>TRBJ1-4|TRBV28|-|-
TGTGCCAGCAGTTTGTCGGTGGGAGATGGCGGTGAAAAACTGTTTTTT
CASSLSVGDGGEKLFF
>TRBJ1-2|TRBV6-8|TRBD1|-
TGTGCCAGCAGTTACGGACAGGGACCTGGCTACACCTTC
CASSYGQGPGYTF
>TRBJ1-4|TRBV19|TRBD1|few
TGTGCCAGCCGGGACAGGGGGCGATTAGGTGAAAAACTGTTTTTT
CASRDRGRLGEKLFF
>TRBJ2-7|TRBV28|TRBD2|-
TGTGCCAGCAGTCTTTTCTCTTTGCGGGAGGGCCGGTACGAGCAGTACTTC
CASSLFSLREGRYEQYF
>TRBJ1-4|TRBV4-1|-|-
TGCACCAGCAGCTTGGAAGATTGGACAGAGATGCCAGAAAAACTGTTTTTT
CTSSLEDWTEMPEKLFF
>TRBJ2-2|TRBV7-8|TRBD2|-
TGTGCCAGCAGCTATAGCGGGGAGAACACCGGGGAGCTGTTTTTT
CASSYSGENTGELFF
>TRBJ1-5|TRBV15|TRBD1|-
TGTGCCACCAGCCCCCCCTATCTGAACAGGGGTGGTCAGCCCCAGCATTTT
CATSPPYLNRGGQPQHF
>TRBJ2-2|TRBV15|TRBD2|-
TGTGCCACCAGCGCCCGACTAGCGGATACCGGGGAGCTGTTTTTT
CATSARLADTGELFF
>TRBJ2-2|TRBV6-8|-|once
TGTGCCAGCAGCGGACTCAATACCGGGGAGCTGTTTTTT
CASSGLNTGELFF
>TRBJ2-1|TRBV19|-|-
TGTGCCAGTAGTATATACAATGAGCAGTTCTTC
CASSIYNEQFF
>TRBJ1-2|TRBV5-1|TRBD1|-
TGCGCCAGCAGCGGGGACAGGGGTGTACCTTTATATGGCTACACCTTC
CASSGDRGVPLYGYTF
>TRBJ2-1|TRBV13|-|-
TGTGCCAGCAGCTTAGTGCTTAGCAGCAATGAGCAGTTCTTC
CASSLVLSSNEQFF
>TRBJ1-1|TRBV18|TRBD1|-
TGTGCCAGCTCACCAAACCTTCAGGACAGGGGATACACTGAAGCTTTCTTT
CASSPNLQDRGYTEAFF
>TRBJ2-5|TRBV15|-|-
TGTGCCACCAGCAGCGAGCGGACCCAAGAGACCCAGTACTTC
CATSSERTQETQYF
>TRBJ2-1|TRBV18|TRBD1|-
TGTGCCAGCTCACCACTGGGTCAGGGGGCTTCCAATGAGCAGTTCTTC
CASSPLGQGASNEQFF
>TRBJ1-2|TRBV28|-|-
TGTGCCAGCAGTTCCCTAGCCAGTTTCTATGGCTACACCTTC
CASSSLASFYGYTF
>TRBJ2-3|TRBV6-8|-|-
TGTGCCAGCACTCCCTTAGCGAGGGGCACAGATACGCAGTATTTT
CASTPLARGTDTQYF
>TRBJ1-2|TRBV7-6|-|-
TGTGCCAGCAGCTTCAGGGGAGCTAACTATGGCTACACCTTC
CASSFRGANYGYTF
>TRBJ1-2|TRBV9|-|once
TGTGCCAGCAGCGCCGGGATCTACTATGGCTACACCTTC
CASSAGIYYGYTF
>TRBJ2-2|TRBV18|TRBD2|-
TGTGCCAGCTCACCGGGACTATCAAACACCGGGGAGCTGTTTTTT
CASSPGLSNTGELFF
>TRBJ1-1|TRBV19|-|-
TGTGCCAGTAGTATCCTAGGGAACGCTGAAGCTTTCTTT
CASSILGNAEAFF
>TRBJ1-3|TRBV2|-|-
TGTGCCAGCAGTGAAGCCCGAGTCATCTCTGGAAACACCATATATTTT
CASSEARVISGNTIYF
>TRBJ2-5|TRBV6-8|TRBD2|-
TGTGCCAGCAGTTACTCGAGTCCTAGCGGGAACGAAGAGACCCAGTACTTC
CASSYSSPSGNEETQYF
>TRBJ1-1|TRBV6-8|-|-
TGTGCCAGCAGTGGGAGTTGGGGGCAAAACACTGAAGCTTTCTTT
CASSGSWGQNTEAFF
>TRBJ1-4|TRBV27|TRBD1|-
TGTGCCAGCAGTTTATTGGGTGAAACAGGGACAGGGGCTGAAAAACTGTTTTTT
CASSLLGETGTGAEKLFF
>TRBJ2-7|TRBV6-7|TRBD2|-
TGTGCCAGCAGGACACTAGCGGGATACGAGCAGTACTTC
CASRTLAGYEQYF
>TRBJ1-2|TRBV23-1|-|-
TGCGCCAGCAGCCAATACAGCATGGGGAACTATGGCTACACCTTC
CASSQYSMGNYGYTF
>TRBJ2-3|TRBV6-8|-|-
TGTGCCAGCAGTTACATGTCTACCTTTGCTACGCAGTATTTT
CASSYMSTFATQYF
>TRBJ1-1|TRBV18|-|-
TGTGCCAGCTCACCAACTAGGGGCGAAGCTTTCTTT
CASSPTRGEAFF
>TRBJ1-3|TRBV28|-|-
TGTGCCAGCAGTTCAGTCTTTGGAAACACCATATATTTT
CASSSVFGNTIYF
>TRBJ1-5|TRBV19|-|-
TGTGCCAGTAGCCCACGGGAGGTTCAGCCCCAGCATTTT
CASSPREVQPQHF
>TRBJ2-1|TRBV6-4|TRBD1|-
TGTGCCAGCAGTTCTGACAGGGGCCACTACAATGAGCAGTTCTTC
CASSSDRGHYNEQFF
>TRBJ1-5|TRBV6-8|-|-
TGTGCCAGCAGTTACCGATCTTTGGGGGCGAATCAGCCCCAGCATTTT
CASSYRSLGANQPQHF
>TRBJ2-2|TRBV28|TRBD2|-
TGTGCCAGCAGGAGTCTTTCGGGGGGGAACTTGGAGCTGTTTTTT
CASRSLSGGNLELFF
>TRBJ2-1|TRBV6-8|-|-
TGTGCCAGCAGCTCGGGTGGGTGGATCGATGAGCAGTTCTTC
CASSSGGWIDEQFF
>TRBJ1-2|TRBV29-1|-|once
TGCAGCGCGTGGGATCAGGAATCTAACTATGGCTACACCTTC
CSAWDQESNYGYTF
>TRBJ2-5|TRBV30|-|-
TGTGCCTGGAGTGTAGTTTTGTCGACCCAGTACTTC
CAWSVVLSTQYF
>TRBJ2-1|TRBV30|-|-
TGTGCCTGGACCCAAAACAATGAGCAGTTCTTC
CAWTQNNEQFF
>TRBJ2-2|TRBV29-1|-|-
TGCAGCGTTGAAGAACTCGGACGCAGGAACACCGGGGAGCTGTTTTTT
CSVEELGRRNTGELFF
>TRBJ1-4|TRBV28|-|-
TGTGCCAGCAGTTCCGGGGGGCGGAGTAATGAAAAACTGTTTTTT
CASSSGGRSNEKLFF
>TRBJ1-4|TRBV28|TRBD1|-
TGTGCCACCGATGCGGGACAGGATGAAAAACTGTTTTTT
CATDAGQDEKLFF
>TRBJ1-1|TRBV28|-|once
TGTGCCAGCAGTTTGGGGGGGGAGAACACTGAAGCTTTCTTT
CASSLGGENTEAFF